This entry describes one T cell receptor (beta chain). Its antigen is undetermined. This sample was included in a study of radiotherapy plus CTLA-4 blockade in lung cancer. As for the study in general: Objective response rate was about 19%; disease control rate, 25% to 35%.

The table came from immunoSEQ multiplex PCR; TCRdb's copy has only in-frame clones and leaves some out. The data hold tens of thousands of clones, with about 74% observed a single time. Participants had chemo-refractory metastatic non-small-cell lung cancer and were treated with focal radiation plus ipilimumab CTLA-4 blockade. The CDR3 is 15 amino acids. CDR1 MNHEY and CDR2 SVGAGI come from the germline V gene. Trimming left V 7 bases short and J 11 bases short, with 24 bases between. Study-wide points: Together with interferon-beta, which increased in serum after radiation, early dynamic changes in blood T cell clones were reportedly the best predictors of response. Blood saw expansion of tumor-derived TCR clones after radiotherapy plus ipilimumab.

This clonotype was obtained from a human donor with non-small cell lung cancer whose response to radiotherapy plus ipilimumab could not be evaluated. The source material was peripheral blood, sampled from a patient treated with radiotherapy plus ipilimumab. The chain employs TRBV6-5 and TRBJ1-5, with a weak D call TRBD1 (6 bases). CDR3 protein: CASKRNRAEISTQHF. CDR3 DNA sequence: TGTGCCAGCAAAAGGAACAGGGCGGAAATCAGTACCCAGCATTTT.